This note documents a single T cell receptor (beta chain) sequence. Its antigen is currently not known. No base quality values were provided; no much bigger clone lies one nucleotide off. This entry comes from a study of shared clonotypes between healthy human individuals (dated by TCRdb to the early 2020s). About the full investigation: The cohort comprised a couple of women and three men aged 18 to 49 years. For each donor, three plates each were used for CD4 naive and CD4 memory, two plates were used for CD8 naive, and one plate was used for CD8 memory. The study deeply sequenced blood TCR repertoires of about 5 healthy adults to estimate repertoire size and the extent of clonotype sharing between individuals. Different laboratories and diverse techniques were used to prepare libraries and sequence TCR repertoires, to increase sequencing depth and limit assay-specific biases. Per donor, leukapheresis produced somewhere between about 0.9 and 10 billion PBMCs. On the study overall, not on this receptor specifically: Incomplete sequencing was indicated by rarefaction of sorted-subset datasets, despite the large sequencing depth. Sampling was limited to blood, and TCR repertoires in tissue likely differ from TCR repertoires in blood. Based on pairwise subsampling, the degree of clonotype sharing among donors was expected to be affected by sequencing depth. The small number of donors limited the genetic and exposure-history diversity represented. Larger estimated clonotype richness was generally found for naive subsets than for memory subsets. Sharing across a few donors was observed for roughly 5% of naive CD4, about 4% of naive CD8, about 2.5% of memory CD4, and about 0.39% of memory CD8 clonotypes. Compared with non-shared clonotypes, clonotypes shared by all four sorted-subset donors had higher generation probabilities.

V sheds 0 bases and J sheds 2 bases, leaving 12 bases between their ends. CDR1 SGHKS and CDR2 YYEKEE are derived from the germline V gene (reference sequence). Inclusive of the bounding cysteine and phenylalanine, the CDR3 is 15 residues long. Kept here is only the CDR3 DNA, which spans 45 bases and is read in frame from base 1. The donors were healthy, HIV-negative adults with no recently reported acute infections or vaccinations. All donors were Caucasian adults living in Nashville, Tennessee, USA. CD4+ T cells were enriched by magnetic negative selection; naive cells were then positively selected on CD45RA, and the negative fraction formed the memory subset. Blood was collected by leukapheresis, and PBMCs were isolated by Ficoll-Histopaque density gradient centrifugation and then cryopreserved in liquid nitrogen vapor phase. Analytical flow cytometry was used to check the purity and quantity of each magnetically sorted T cell population. From each sorted fraction, genomic DNA was isolated and quantified by UV absorbance on a Nanodrop 2000c.

Using the deep immunoSEQ assay, TCR CDR3 regions were amplified from genomic DNA by multiplex PCR. For each cell subset, the extracted genomic DNA was distributed evenly across all wells of several immunoSEQ 96-well plates, and each plate served as one replicate. For sorted subsets, each replicate PCR was loaded with 200 ng genomic DNA, equivalent to approximately 27,000 T cell genomes. Purified libraries were quantified with a Qubit 3.0 fluorometer, sized on a Bioanalyzer 2100, and re-quantified with the KAPA Library Quantification kit. Each immunoSEQ 96-well plate was sequenced on its own single-read 150-cycle Illumina NextSeq 550 flow cell. On the study's bioinformatics: Because the immunoSEQ output included only junctional sequences and no quality scores, the filtering could not be the same as the filtering used for full-length reads. Sequences were annotated with PyIR, a Python wrapper for IgBLAST v1.9, and V/J genes and CDR3 were assigned using IMGT germline references. Reads were removed for weak V/J assignments (E-value above 1e-6), missing CDR3, stop codons, out-of-frame junctions, or ambiguous translated residues. V3J clonotypes were defined as sequences sharing the same inferred V gene, J gene, and CDR3 amino acid sequence. The percentage overlap between two repertoires was calculated by dividing the number of shared unique clonotypes by the size of the smaller repertoire. Three approaches were used to assess repertoire richness: RTK rarefaction, the Chao1 estimator, and Recon v2.1 estimates of unobserved clonotypes. Generation probabilities were computed with OLGA for all TCRbeta clonotypes obtained by the gDNA method from several donors. The table was pulled from immuneACCESS by TCRdb, which kept in-frame rearrangements only. Such tables lose some clones; where checked, under half of the loss comes from unresolved V genes, and the rest has no known cause. V and J calls and clone size follow that table, whereas D and trimming were derived from the DNA. For this sample the table gives about 2,500,000 clones, of which approximately 94% were detected only once. Around 0.14% of the sample goes to the ten largest clones.

The chain employs TRBV5-5 and TRBJ2-7; no D segment can be confidently identified. The TCR was taken from a young man in good health. The sequenced material came from naive CD4+ T cells sorted from blood. The label giving this sample's cell subset or site can be read as: CD45RA+ positively selected. The CDR3 has the sequence CASSLAGAATYEQYF. Here is the DNA: TGTGCCAGCAGCTTGGCCGGAGCAGCAACCTACGAGCAGTACTTC.